This T cell receptor beta chain was profiled in a study of blood T cell repertoires in COVID-19. Across the study: COVID-19 samples from acute and convalescent phases originated in the United States, Italy and Spain. PBMCs, B-cell-depleted T cells, or T cells provided the cDNA or gDNA that made up the material.

Trimming cost V 0 bases and J 4 bases, with 10 bases left between them. Germline CDR1 and CDR2: MNHNY and SVGAGI (reference sequence). The CDR3 contains 15 residues. Original handling: Reference gene primers were amplified, and this amplification served to estimate nucleated cell counts. Assay: immunoSEQ multiplex PCR; the TCRdb copy retains only in-frame clones and omits some. V, J and clone size derive from that table, while D and trimming were established from the DNA sequence. This sample carries approximately 160,000 clones, around nine tenths of them seen once, and the ten largest clones take approximately 0.5%.

The source material was peripheral blood. This chain connects TRBV6-6 to TRBJ1-5; D call uncertain. The sequence was obtained from a man in his fifties with acute or convalescent COVID-19. Here the CDR3 DNA reads TGTGCCAGCAGTTACTCGAGGGCTCCGAATCAGCCCCAGCATTTT. Encoded protein: CASSYSRAPNQPQHF.